The TCR beta chain described here comes from a study of cytomegalovirus exposure and HLA in healthy donors. Regarding the study as a whole: The authors assumed roughly uniform sequencing depth across donors for presence/absence analyses. The study designated about 180 TCR beta chains cytomegalovirus-associated.

13 Jbeta primers and 60 Vbeta primers were used for the PCR. Assay used: immunoSEQ multiplex PCR; TCRdb lists only in-frame clones, some missing. The table records roughly 90,000 clones, about 68% of them present only once. This clone was seen more than once but under ten times. Its specificity is not known. The CDR3 runs to 15 residues. Germline V gene sequence: CDR1 MNHNY, CDR2 SVGAGI (reference sequence). Between the trimmed V and J ends, which lost 1 base and 2 bases, there was a span of 12 bases. Specimen: PBMCs. This receptor was taken from a man aged 25 to 45 in good health and CMV-seropositive. The gene calls are TRBV6-6 and TRBJ2-7, with D possibly TRBD1 on 6 matching bases. The CDR3 nucleotides are TGTGCCAGCAGTTACTTGGCAGGGGACGCCTACGAGCAGTACTTC. Residues: CASSYLAGDAYEQYF.